This T cell receptor (beta chain) was identified in a study of shared clonotypes between healthy human individuals. The CDR3 length is 15 residues. The V and J ends lost 8 bases and 0 bases, in that order; junction bases with no gene match: 9. From germline, CDR1 is MDHEN and CDR2 SYDVKM. Only in-frame clones appear in the TCRdb table, and some are missing; sequencing was by immunoSEQ multiplex PCR. Among 2,500,000 or so clones listed, 93% were seen once. The sequence came from a young man in good health. Some clones in this sample may be carry-over from other donors' samples. Specimen: naive CD4+ T cells from PBMCs. As for subset: CD45RA+ positively selected. V is TRBV28 and J is TRBJ1-1, with 7 bases that match TRBD1. The CDR3 here is CASLGGQRVNTEAFF. In DNA form, the CDR3 reads TGTGCCAGCCTAGGGGGACAGAGGGTGAACACTGAAGCTTTCTTT. Together with reference TRBV28 and TRBJ1-1, the CDR3 gives the full variable domain: DVKVTQSSRYLVKRTGEKVFLECVQDMDHENMFWYRQDPGLGLRLIYFSYDVKMKEKGDIPEGYSVSREKKERFSLILESASTNQTSMYLCASLGGQRVNTEAFFGQGTRLTVV.